This TCR beta chain was found in a study of blood T cell repertoires in COVID-19. Looking at the study overall: COVID-19 samples, acute and convalescent, were from the United States, Italy and Spain. T cells, B-cell-depleted T cells, or PBMCs supplied cDNA or gDNA.

Per the study methods: Amplification with reference gene primers provided the estimates of nucleated cell counts. This table comes from immunoSEQ multiplex PCR, and its TCRdb copy is limited to in-frame clones, with some not included. V and J calls and clone size are copied from that table; D and trimming were computed from the DNA. Of about 52,000 clones detected, 65% to 90% appear once; the ten largest clones hold approximately 14%. Looked up from germline, CDR1 is MNHEY and CDR2 is SVGAGI. The V gene end was trimmed by 5 bases and the J gene end by 6 bases; junction bases not matched to a gene: 7. This CDR3 has 15 residues.

This chain connects TRBV6-5 to TRBJ1-6; 7 positions match TRBD1. The clonotype originates from a man aged 65 to 79 with acute or convalescent COVID-19. Sequences were obtained from peripheral blood. CDR3 coding DNA: TGTGCCAGCAGTCGGGACAGACTAATTAATTCACCCCTCCACTTT. Translation: CASSRDRLINSPLHF.